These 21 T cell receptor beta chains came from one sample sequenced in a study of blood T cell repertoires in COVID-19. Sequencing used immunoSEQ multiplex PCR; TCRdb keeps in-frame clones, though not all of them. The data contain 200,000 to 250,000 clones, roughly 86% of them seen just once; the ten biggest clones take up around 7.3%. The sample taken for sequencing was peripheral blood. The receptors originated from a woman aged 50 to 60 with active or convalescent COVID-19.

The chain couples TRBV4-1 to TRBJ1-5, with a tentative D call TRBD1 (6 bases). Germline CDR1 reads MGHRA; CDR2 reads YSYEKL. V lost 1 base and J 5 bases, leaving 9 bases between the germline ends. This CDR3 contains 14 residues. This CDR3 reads CASSQGDTHQPQHF. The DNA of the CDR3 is TGCGCCAGCAGCCAAGGGGACACACATCAGCCCCAGCATTTT.

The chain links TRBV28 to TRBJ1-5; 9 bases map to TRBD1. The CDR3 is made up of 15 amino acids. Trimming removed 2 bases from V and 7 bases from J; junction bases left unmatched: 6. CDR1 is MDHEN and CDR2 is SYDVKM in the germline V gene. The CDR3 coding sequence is TGTGCCAGCAGTTTAACAGGGGGCTTTAACCAGCCCCAGCATTTT. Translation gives CASSLTGGFNQPQHF.

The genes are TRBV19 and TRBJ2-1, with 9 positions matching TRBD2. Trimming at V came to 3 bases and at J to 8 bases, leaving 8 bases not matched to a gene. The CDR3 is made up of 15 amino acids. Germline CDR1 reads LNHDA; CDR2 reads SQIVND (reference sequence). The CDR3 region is CASSMELAGSHEQFF. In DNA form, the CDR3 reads TGTGCCAGTAGTATGGAGCTAGCGGGATCACATGAGCAGTTCTTC.

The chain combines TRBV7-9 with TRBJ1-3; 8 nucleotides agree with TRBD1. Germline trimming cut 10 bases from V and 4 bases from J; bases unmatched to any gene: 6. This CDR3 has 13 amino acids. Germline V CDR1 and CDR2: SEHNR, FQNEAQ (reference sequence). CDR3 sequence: CATTGQAGNTIYF. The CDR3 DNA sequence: TGTGCCACGACGGGACAGGCGGGAAACACCATATATTTT.

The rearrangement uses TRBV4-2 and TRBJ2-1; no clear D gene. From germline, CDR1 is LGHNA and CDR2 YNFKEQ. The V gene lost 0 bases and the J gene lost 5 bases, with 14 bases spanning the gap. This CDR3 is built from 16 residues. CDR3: CASSQERLDLHNEQFF. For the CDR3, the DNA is TGTGCCAGCAGCCAAGAACGGCTAGACCTACACAATGAGCAGTTCTTC.

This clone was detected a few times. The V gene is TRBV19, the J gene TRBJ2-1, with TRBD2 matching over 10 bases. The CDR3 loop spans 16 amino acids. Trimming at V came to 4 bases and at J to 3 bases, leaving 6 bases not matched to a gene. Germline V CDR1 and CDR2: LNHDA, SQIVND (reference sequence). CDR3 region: CASSKKRGGNYNEQFF. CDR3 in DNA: TGTGCCAGTAGTAAAAAGCGGGGGGGCAACTACAATGAGCAGTTCTTC.

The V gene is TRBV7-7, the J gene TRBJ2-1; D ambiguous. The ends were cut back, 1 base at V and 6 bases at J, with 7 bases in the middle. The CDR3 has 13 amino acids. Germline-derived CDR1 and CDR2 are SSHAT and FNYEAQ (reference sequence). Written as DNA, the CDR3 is TGTGCCAGCAGCTTAGACCAGCGCAATGAGCAGTTCTTC. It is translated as CASSLDQRNEQFF.

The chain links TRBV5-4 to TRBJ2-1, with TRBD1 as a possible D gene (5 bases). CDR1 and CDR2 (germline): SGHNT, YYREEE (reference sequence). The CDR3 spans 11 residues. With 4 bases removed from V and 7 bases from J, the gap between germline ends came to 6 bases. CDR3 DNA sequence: TGTGCCAGCAGCCAGGGAAATGAGCAGTTCTTC. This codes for CASSQGNEQFF.

The DNA for the CDR3 is TGTGCCAGCAGCCTAGCGGGGAGCTCCTACGAGCAGTACGTC. Residues: CASSLAGSSYEQYV. This sequence joins TRBV5-4 and TRBJ2-7, with TRBD2 identical over 9 bases. This CDR3 comprises 14 residues. CDR1 is SGHNT, CDR2 YYREEE, per germline (reference sequence). V gave up 4 bases and J gave up 0 bases; unmatched junction bases: 2.

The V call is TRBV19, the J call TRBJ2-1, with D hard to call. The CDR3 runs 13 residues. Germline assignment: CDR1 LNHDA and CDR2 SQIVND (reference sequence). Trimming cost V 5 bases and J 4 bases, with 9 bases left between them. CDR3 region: CASSPTFYNEQFF. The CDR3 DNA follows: TGTGCCAGTAGTCCGACTTTTTACAATGAGCAGTTCTTC.

The CDR3 DNA follows: TGTGCCAGCAGTTTCGACAGGGCGGCTGGAAACACCATATATTTT. Its translation is CASSFDRAAGNTIYF. This chain links TRBV5-4 with TRBJ1-3, with 7 bases lining up with TRBD1. V shed 5 bases, J shed 2 bases, and the junction held 7 bases outside the gene matches. CDR3 length: 15 residues. Germline CDR1 and CDR2: SGHNT and YYREEE (reference sequence).

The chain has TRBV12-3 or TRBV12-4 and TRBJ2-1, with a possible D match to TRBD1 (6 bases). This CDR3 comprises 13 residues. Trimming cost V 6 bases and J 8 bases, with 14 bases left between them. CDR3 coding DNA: TGTGCCAGCAGCCCGAGGGCAGGGGATGAGCAGTTCTTC. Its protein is CASSPRAGDEQFF.

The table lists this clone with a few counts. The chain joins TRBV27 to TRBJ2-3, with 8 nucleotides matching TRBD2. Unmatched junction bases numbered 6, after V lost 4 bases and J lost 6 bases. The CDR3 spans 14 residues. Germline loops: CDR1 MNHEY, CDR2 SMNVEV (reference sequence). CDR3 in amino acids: CASSWGRLADTQYF. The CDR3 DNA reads TGTGCCAGCAGTTGGGGTCGACTAGCGGATACGCAGTATTTT.

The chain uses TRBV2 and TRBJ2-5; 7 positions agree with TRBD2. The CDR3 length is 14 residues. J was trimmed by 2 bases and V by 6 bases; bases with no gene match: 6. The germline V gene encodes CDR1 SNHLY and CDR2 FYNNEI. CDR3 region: CASRRDSGQETQYF. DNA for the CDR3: TGTGCCAGCAGGAGAGATAGCGGGCAAGAGACCCAGTACTTC.

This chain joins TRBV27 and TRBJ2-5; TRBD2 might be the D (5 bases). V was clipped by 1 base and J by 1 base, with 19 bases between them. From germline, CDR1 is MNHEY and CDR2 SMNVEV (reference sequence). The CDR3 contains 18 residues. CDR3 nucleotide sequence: TGTGCCAGCAGTTTATTCGGGTTGGGGAGCCGATCCCAAGAGACCCAGTACTTC. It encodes CASSLFGLGSRSQETQYF.

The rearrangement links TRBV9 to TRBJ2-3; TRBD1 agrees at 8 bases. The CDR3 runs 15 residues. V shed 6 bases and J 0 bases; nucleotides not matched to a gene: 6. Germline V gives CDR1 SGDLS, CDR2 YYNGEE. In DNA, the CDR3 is TGTGCCAGCAACTACCAGGGGGCTAGCACAGATACGCAGTATTTT. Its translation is CASNYQGASTDTQYF.

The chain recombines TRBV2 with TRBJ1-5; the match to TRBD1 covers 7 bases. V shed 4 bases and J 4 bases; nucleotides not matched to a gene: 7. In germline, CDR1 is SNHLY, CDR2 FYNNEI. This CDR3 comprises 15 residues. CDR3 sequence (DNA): TGTGCCAGCAGTGTCTCGGGACAGATGAATCAGCCCCAGCATTTT. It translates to CASSVSGQMNQPQHF.

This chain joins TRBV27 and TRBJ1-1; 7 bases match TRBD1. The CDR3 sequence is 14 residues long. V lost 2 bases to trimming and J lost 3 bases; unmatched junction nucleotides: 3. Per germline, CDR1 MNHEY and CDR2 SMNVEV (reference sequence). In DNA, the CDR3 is TGTGCCAGCAGTTTAACCAGGGGGTACACTGAAGCTTTCTTT. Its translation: CASSLTRGYTEAFF.

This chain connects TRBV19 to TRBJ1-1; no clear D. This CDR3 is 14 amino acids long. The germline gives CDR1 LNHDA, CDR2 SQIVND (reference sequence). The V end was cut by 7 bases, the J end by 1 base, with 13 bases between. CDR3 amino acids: CASKIRAPNTEAFF. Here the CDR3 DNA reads TGTGCCAGTAAAATCCGAGCTCCGAACACTGAAGCTTTCTTT.

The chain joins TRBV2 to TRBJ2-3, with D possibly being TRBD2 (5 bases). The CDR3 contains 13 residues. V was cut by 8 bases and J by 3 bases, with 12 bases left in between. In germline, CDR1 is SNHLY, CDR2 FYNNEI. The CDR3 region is CASVARWTDTQYF. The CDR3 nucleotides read TGTGCCAGCGTAGCGCGGTGGACAGATACGCAGTATTTT.

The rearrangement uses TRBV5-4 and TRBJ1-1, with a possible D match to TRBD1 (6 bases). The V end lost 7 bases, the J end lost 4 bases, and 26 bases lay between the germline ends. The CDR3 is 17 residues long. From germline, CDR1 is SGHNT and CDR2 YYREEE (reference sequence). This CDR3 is CASGSRTAAVRGTEAFF. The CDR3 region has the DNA TGTGCCAGCGGTTCTAGGACAGCGGCCGTACGGGGCACTGAAGCTTTCTTT.